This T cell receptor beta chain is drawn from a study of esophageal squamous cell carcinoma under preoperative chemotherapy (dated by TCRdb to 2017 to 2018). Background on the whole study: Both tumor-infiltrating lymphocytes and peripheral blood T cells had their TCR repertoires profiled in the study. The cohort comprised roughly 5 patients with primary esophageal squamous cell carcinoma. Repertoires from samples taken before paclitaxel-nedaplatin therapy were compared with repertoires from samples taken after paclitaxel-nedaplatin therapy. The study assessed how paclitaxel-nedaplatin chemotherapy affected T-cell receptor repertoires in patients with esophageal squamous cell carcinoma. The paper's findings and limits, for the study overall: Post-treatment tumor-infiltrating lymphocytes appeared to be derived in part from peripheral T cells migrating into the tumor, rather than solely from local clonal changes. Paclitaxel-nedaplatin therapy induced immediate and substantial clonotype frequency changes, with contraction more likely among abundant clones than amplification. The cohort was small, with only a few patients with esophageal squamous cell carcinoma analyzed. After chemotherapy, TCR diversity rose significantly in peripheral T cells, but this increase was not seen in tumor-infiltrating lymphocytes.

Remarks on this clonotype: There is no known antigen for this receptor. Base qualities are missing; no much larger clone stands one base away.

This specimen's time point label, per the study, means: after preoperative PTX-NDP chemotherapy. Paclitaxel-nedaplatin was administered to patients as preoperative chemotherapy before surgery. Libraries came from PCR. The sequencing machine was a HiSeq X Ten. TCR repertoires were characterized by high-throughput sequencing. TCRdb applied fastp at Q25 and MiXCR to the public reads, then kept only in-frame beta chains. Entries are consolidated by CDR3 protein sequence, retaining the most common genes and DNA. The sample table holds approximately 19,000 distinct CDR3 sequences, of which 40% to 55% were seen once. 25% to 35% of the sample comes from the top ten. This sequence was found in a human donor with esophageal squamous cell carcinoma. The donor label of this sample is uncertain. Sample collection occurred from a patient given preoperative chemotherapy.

The CDR3 reads CASSLDFGPDSSQGNEQFF. In nucleotide form, the sequence is TGTGCCAGCAGCTTAGATTTCGGACCGGACAGTTCCCAGGGCAATGAGCAGTTCTTC. The chain is made from TRBV11-3 and TRBJ2-1; the D segment could be TRBD1, given 6 matching bases. Trimming takes 0 bases from V and 6 bases from J, and the germline ends sit 24 bases apart. Reading from cysteine to phenylalanine, the CDR3 counts 19 amino acids. Left in the record is the CDR3 DNA by itself, 57 bases read in frame from the first base. The germline V gene encodes CDR1 SGHNT and CDR2 YENEEA. The entire variable domain, with the stretches around the CDR3 drawn from the reference TRBV11-3 and TRBJ2-1 proteins, is EAGVVQSPRYKIIEKKQPVAFWCNPISGHNTLYWYLQNLGQGPELLIRYENEEAVDDSQLPKDRFSAERLKGVDSTLKIQPAELGDSAVYLCASSLDFGPDSSQGNEQFFGPGTRLTVL.